The source of this T cell receptor beta chain is a study of T cell repertoires in cytomegalovirus infection. On the study more broadly: Through public TCR beta signatures, both CMV infection and matching HLA type were indicated.

Trimming left V 2 bases short and J 6 bases short, with 10 bases between. The length of the CDR3 is 14 residues. Germline V gene sequence: CDR1 MNHEY, CDR2 SVGAGI. TCRdb ran MiXCR on the reads and lists one entry per CDR3 protein. The sample lists fewer than 550,000 distinct CDR3 sequences, approximately 17% seen once, with roughly a quarter in the top ten. The chain has TRBV6-5 and TRBJ2-2, with TRBD1 as a possible D gene (5 bases). This TCR was recovered from a human donor in good health (CMV status not recorded). Some clones in this sample may be carry-over from other donors' samples. What was sequenced was CD8+ T cells from PBMCs. CDR3 in DNA: TGTGCCAGCAGTTACGTCCAGGGTTCCGGGGAGCTGTTTTTT. This codes for CASSYVQGSGELFF.